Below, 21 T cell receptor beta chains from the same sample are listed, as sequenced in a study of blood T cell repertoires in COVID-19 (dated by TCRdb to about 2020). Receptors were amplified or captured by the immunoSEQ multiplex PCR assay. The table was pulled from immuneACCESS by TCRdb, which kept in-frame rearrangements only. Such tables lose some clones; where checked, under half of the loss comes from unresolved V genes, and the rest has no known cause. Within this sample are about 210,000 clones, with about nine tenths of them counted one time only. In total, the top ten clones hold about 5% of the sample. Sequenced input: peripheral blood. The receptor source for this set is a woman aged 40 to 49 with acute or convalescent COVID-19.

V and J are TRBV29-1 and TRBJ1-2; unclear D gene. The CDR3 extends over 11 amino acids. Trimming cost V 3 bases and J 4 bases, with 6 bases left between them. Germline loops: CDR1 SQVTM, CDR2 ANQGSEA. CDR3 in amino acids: CSVDHIYGYTF. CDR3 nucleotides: TGCAGCGTTGATCACATCTATGGCTACACCTTC.

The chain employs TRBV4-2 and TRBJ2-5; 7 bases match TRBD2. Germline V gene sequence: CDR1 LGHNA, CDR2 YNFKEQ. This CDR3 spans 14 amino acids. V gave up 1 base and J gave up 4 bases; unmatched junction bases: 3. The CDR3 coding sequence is TGTGCCAGCAGCCAAGGTGGGGAGGGAGAGACCCAGTACTTC. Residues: CASSQGGEGETQYF.

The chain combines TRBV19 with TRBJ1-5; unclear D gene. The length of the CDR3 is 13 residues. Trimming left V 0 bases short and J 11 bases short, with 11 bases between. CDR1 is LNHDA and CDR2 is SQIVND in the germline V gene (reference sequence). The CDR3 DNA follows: TGTGCCAGTAGTATAGATTCATACAAAGCCCAGCATTTT. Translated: CASSIDSYKAQHF.

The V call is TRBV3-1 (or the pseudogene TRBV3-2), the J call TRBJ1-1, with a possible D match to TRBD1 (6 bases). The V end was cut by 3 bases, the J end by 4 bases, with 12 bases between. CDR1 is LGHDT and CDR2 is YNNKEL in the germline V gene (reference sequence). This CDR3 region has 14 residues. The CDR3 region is CASSQGTHTTEAFF. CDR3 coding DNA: TGTGCCAGCAGCCAGGGGACACACACCACTGAAGCTTTCTTT.

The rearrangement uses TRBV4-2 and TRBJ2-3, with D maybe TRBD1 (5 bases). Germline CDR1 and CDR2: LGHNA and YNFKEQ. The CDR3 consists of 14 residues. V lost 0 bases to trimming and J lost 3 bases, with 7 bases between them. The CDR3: CASSQDAGTDTQYF. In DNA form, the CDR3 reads TGTGCCAGCAGCCAAGACGCAGGGACAGATACGCAGTATTTT.

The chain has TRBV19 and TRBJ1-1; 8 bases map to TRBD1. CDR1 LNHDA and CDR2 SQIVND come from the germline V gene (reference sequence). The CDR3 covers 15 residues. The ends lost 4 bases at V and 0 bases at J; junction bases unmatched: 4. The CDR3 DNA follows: TGTGCCAGTAGTAATTCAGGGGGCATGAACACTGAAGCTTTCTTT. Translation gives CASSNSGGMNTEAFF.

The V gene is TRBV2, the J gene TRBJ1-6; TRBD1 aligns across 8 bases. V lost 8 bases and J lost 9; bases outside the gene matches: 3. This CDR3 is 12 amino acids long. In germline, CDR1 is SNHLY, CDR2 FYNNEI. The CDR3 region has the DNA TGTGCCAGCGAGGACAGGGTTTCACCCCTCCACTTT. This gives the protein CASEDRVSPLHF. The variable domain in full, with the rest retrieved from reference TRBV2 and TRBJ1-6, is EPEVTQTPSHQVTQMGQEVILRCVPISNHLYFYWYRQILGQKVEFLVSFYNNEISEKSEIFDDQFSVERPDGSNFTLKIRSTKLEDSAMYFCASEDRVSPLHFGNGTRLTVT.

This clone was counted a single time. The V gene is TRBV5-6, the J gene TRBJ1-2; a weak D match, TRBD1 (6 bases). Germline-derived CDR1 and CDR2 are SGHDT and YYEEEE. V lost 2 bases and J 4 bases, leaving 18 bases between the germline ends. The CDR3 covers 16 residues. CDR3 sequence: CASSFPGHPGVYGYTF. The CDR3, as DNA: TGTGCCAGCAGCTTCCCGGGACACCCAGGGGTCTATGGCTACACCTTC.

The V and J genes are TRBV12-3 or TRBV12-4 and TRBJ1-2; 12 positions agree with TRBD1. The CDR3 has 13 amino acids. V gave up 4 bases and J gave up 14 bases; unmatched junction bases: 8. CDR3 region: CASSSTGQGAKTF. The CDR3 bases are TGTGCCAGCAGTTCGACGGGACAGGGGGCGAAAACCTTC.

The CDR3 protein is CASSPTSGVYNEQFF. In DNA form, the CDR3 reads TGTGCCAGCTCCCCGACTAGCGGGGTTTACAATGAGCAGTTCTTC. The V gene is TRBV18, the J gene TRBJ2-1; 11 nucleotides align to TRBD2. The CDR3 is 15 residues long. The V gene end was trimmed by 6 bases and the J gene end by 4 bases; junction bases not matched to a gene: 5. Germline assignment: CDR1 KGHSH and CDR2 LQKENI.

CDR3 bases: TGTGCCAGCACCCGCGGCGTGAACAGCGGCCCCACTGAAGCTTTCTTT. Translation gives CASTRGVNSGPTEAFF. The J gene is TRBJ1-1, the V gene TRBV27; D is ambiguous. This CDR3 comprises 16 residues. The V gene's germline CDR1 is MNHEY and CDR2 SMNVEV (reference sequence). V was shortened by 7 bases and J by 4 bases, with 22 bases between the two germline ends.

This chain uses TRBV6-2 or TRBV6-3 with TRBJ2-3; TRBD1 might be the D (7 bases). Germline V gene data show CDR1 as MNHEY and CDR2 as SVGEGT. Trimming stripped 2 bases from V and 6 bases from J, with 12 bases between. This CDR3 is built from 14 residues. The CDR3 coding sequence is TGTGCCAGCAGTTACCAGGGGGGAAGGGATACGCAGTATTTT. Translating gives CASSYQGGRDTQYF.

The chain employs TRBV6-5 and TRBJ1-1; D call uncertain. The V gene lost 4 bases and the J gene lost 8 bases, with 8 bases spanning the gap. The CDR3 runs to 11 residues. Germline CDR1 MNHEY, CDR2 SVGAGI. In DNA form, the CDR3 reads TGTGCCAGCAGTTTTCAATCCGAAGCTTTCTTT. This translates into CASSFQSEAFF.

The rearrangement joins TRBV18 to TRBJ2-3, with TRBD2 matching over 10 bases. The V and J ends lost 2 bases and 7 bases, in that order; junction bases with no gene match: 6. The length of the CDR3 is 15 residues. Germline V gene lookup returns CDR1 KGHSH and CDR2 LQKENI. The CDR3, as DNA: TGTGCCAGCTCACCAGAAGCGGGGGGGCGGCATACGCAGTATTTT. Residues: CASSPEAGGRHTQYF.

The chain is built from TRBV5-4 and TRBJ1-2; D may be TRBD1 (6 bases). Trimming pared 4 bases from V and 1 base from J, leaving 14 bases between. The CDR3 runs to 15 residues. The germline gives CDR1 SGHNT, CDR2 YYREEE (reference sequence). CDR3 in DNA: TGTGCCAGCAGCCTGGGGACAACAAGTAACTATGGCTACACCTTC. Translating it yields CASSLGTTSNYGYTF. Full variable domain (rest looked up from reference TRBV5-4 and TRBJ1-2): ETGVTQSPTHLIKTRGQQVTLRCSSQSGHNTVSWYQQALGQGPQFIFQYYREEENGRGNFPPRFSGLQFPNYSSELNVNALELDDSALYLCASSLGTTSNYGYTFGSGTRLTVV.

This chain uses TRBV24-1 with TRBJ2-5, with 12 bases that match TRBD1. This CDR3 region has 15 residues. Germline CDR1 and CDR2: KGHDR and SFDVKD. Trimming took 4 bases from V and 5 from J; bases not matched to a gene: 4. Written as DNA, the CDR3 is TGTGCCACCAGTGAAGGGGACAGGGGGCCTGAGACCCAGTACTTC. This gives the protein CATSEGDRGPETQYF.

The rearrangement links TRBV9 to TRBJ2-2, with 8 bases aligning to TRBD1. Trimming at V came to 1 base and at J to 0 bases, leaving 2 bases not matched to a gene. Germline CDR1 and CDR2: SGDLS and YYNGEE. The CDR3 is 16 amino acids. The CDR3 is CASSVRDRTNTGELFF. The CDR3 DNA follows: TGTGCCAGCAGCGTAAGGGACAGGACGAACACCGGGGAGCTGTTTTTT.

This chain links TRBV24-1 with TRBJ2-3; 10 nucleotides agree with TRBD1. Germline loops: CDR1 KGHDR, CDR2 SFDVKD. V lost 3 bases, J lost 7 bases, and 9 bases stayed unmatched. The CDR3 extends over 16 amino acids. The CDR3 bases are TGTGCCACCAGTGATCCCAGGGACAGGGGTATGAATACGCAGTATTTT. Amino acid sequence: CATSDPRDRGMNTQYF.

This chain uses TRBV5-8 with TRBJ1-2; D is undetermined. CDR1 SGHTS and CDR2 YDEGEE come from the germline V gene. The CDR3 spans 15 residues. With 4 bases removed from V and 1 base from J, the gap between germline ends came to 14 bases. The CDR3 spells CASSPTHLYNYGYTF. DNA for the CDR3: TGTGCCAGCAGCCCAACCCACCTCTATAACTATGGCTACACCTTC.

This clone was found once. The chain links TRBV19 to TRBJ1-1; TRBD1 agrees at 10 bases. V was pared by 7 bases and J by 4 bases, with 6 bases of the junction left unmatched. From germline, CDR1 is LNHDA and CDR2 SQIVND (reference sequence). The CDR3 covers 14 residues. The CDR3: CASMTGGGGTEAFF. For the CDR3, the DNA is TGTGCCAGTATGACAGGGGGCGGCGGCACTGAAGCTTTCTTT.

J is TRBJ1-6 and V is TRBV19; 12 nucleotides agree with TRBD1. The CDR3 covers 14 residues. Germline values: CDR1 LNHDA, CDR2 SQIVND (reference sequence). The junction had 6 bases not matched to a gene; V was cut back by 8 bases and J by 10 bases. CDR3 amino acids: CASSGGTGGSPLHF. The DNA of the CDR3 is TGTGCCAGTTCTGGCGGGACAGGGGGCTCACCCCTCCACTTT.